This T cell receptor (beta chain) stems from a study of radiotherapy plus CTLA-4 blockade in lung cancer (dated by TCRdb to 2016 to 2018). Looking at the study overall: Among enrolled patients, about 17% had an objective response and 31% reached disease control.

Focal radiation therapy combined with CTLA-4 blockade (ipilimumab) was tested in patients with chemo-refractory metastatic non-small-cell lung cancer. The full study reports these points: Early dynamic changes in blood T cell clones, together with increased serum interferon-beta after radiation, were reported as the strongest predictors of response. After treatment with radiotherapy and ipilimumab, TCR clones that originated in tumors expanded in peripheral blood.

Worth noting for this clone: Its antigen is unknown. No qualities accompany the bases; no much larger clone lies one base away.

Libraries were built with the immunoSEQ multiplex PCR assay. The table was pulled from immuneACCESS by TCRdb, which kept in-frame rearrangements only. Such tables lose some clones; where checked, under half of the loss comes from unresolved V genes, and the rest has no known cause. Across this sample there are some 110,000 clones, with 81% seen only once. In total, the top ten clones hold around 3% of the sample. Reading from cysteine to phenylalanine, the CDR3 counts 12 amino acids. Solely the CDR3 DNA is kept, with 36 bases framed from the first base. CDR1 and CDR2 (KGHSH, LQKENI) derive from the germline V gene. The junction carries 5 bases between V and J, which are trimmed by 5 bases and 1 base respectively.

This TCR was recovered from a human donor with non-small cell lung cancer that progressed on radiotherapy plus ipilimumab. Some clones in this sample may be carry-over from other donors' samples. The chain is assembled from TRBV18 and TRBJ1-1; the D gene cannot be named for sure. The sequencing used peripheral blood, collected from a patient treated with radiotherapy plus ipilimumab. Here the CDR3 is given as CASSAQNTEAFF. The bases are TGTGCCAGCTCAGCACAGAACACTGAAGCTTTCTTT.